The 30 T cell receptor beta chains in this list originate from one sample, sequenced in a study of blood T cell repertoires in COVID-19. The repertoire was sequenced with immunoSEQ multiplex PCR; TCRdb's copy has only in-frame clones and lacks some. The table records around 60,000 clones, over 75% of them present only once. Sequences were obtained from peripheral blood. The source of these receptors is a human donor in a cohort sampled during active COVID-19.

J is TRBJ2-3 and V is TRBV9, with 8 bases lining up with TRBD2. The CDR3 is 15 amino acids. V lost 4 bases to trimming and J lost 5 bases; unmatched junction nucleotides: 9. Per the germline V gene, CDR1 is SGDLS and CDR2 is YYNGEE. The CDR3 bases are TGTGCCAGCAGCACCAGCGGGAGTTGGGGAGATACGCAGTATTTT. Its translation: CASSTSGSWGDTQYF.

V is TRBV11-2 and J is TRBJ2-3; D may be TRBD1 (6 bases). The CDR3 sequence is 17 residues long. The germline V gene has CDR1 SGHAT and CDR2 FQNNGV. Trimming stripped 4 bases from V and 1 base from J, with 18 bases between. For the CDR3, the DNA is TGTGCCAGCAGCTATCTTCGTTGGACAGAGGGCACAGATACGCAGTATTTT. It codes for CASSYLRWTEGTDTQYF.

This chain uses TRBV9 with TRBJ2-2, with 9 bases identical to TRBD2. The CDR3 loop spans 17 amino acids. Germline loops: CDR1 SGDLS, CDR2 YYNGEE. The V segment lost 3 bases and the J segment 15 bases; nucleotides outside the gene matches: 21. The CDR3 spells CASSADDLGAGGPNVFF. For the CDR3, the DNA is TGTGCCAGCAGCGCCGACGATCTCGGGGCGGGAGGGCCCAATGTGTTTTTT.

The chain uses TRBV28 and TRBJ2-7; 7 positions agree with TRBD1. The CDR3 length is 15 residues. Trimming at V came to 3 bases and at J to 5 bases, leaving 10 bases not matched to a gene. CDR1 is MDHEN and CDR2 is SYDVKM in the germline V gene. The CDR3 is CASSFRGPSSDEQYF. In DNA, the CDR3 is TGTGCCAGCAGTTTTAGGGGGCCCAGTTCGGACGAGCAGTACTTC.

The chain employs TRBV5-1 and TRBJ1-4; 8 positions agree with TRBD1. The germline V gene has CDR1 SGHRS and CDR2 YFSETQ. The CDR3 sequence is 14 residues long. The V and J ends lost 4 bases and 7 bases, in that order; junction bases with no gene match: 6. This CDR3 is CASSPGGDGEKLFF. The CDR3 DNA follows: TGCGCCAGCAGCCCAGGGGGCGATGGTGAAAAACTGTTTTTT.

The chain combines TRBV28 with TRBJ2-3, with TRBD2 identical over 10 bases. The CDR3 is 15 amino acids. Trimming cost V 3 bases and J 6 bases; bases outside gene matches: 6. Germline V gene sequence: CDR1 MDHEN, CDR2 SYDVKM. The CDR3 DNA sequence: TGTGCCAGCAGTTTGACCGGGACTAGCGATGATACGCAGTATTTT. Its translation: CASSLTGTSDDTQYF.

The chain combines TRBV7-9 with TRBJ2-5; D unclear. Looked up from germline, CDR1 is SEHNR and CDR2 is FQNEAQ (reference sequence). Between the trimmed V and J ends, which lost 4 bases and 4 bases, there was a span of 19 bases. The CDR3 has 16 residues. The CDR3 coding sequence is TGTGCCAGCAGCTCCCCTCAAAATCAGGCCTTAGAGACCCAGTACTTC. It encodes CASSSPQNQALETQYF. The full variable domain, completed using reference TRBV7-9 and TRBJ2-5, is DTGVSQNPRHKITKRGQNVTFRCDPISEHNRLYWYRQTLGQGPEFLTYFQNEAQLEKSRLLSDRFSAERPKGSFSTLEIQRTEQGDSAMYLCASSSPQNQALETQYFGPGTRLLVL.

The chain employs TRBV28 and TRBJ2-5; perhaps TRBD1 as D (6 bases). CDR3 length: 17 amino acids. Per the germline V gene, CDR1 is MDHEN and CDR2 is SYDVKM. Trimming shortened V by 3 bases and J by 5 bases, and 22 bases separated the two germline ends. CDR3 DNA: TGTGCCAGCAGTTTTGACCGGTCGTCAGGGGTTAGGGAGACCCAGTACTTC. Its protein is CASSFDRSSGVRETQYF.

The genes are TRBV27 and TRBJ2-3; TRBD2 matches 7 bases. The CDR3 runs to 14 residues. Germline values: CDR1 MNHEY, CDR2 SMNVEV (reference sequence). V dropped 2 bases and J dropped 3; count of bases not matched to a gene: 2. CDR3 sequence: CASSLAGVTDTQYF. The CDR3 bases are TGTGCCAGCAGTTTAGCGGGAGTTACAGATACGCAGTATTTT.

This clone was detected a few times. The chain has TRBV7-2 and TRBJ1-4; a possible D gene is TRBD1 (5 bases). The germline V gene has CDR1 SGHTA and CDR2 FQGNSA. The germline V and J ends were trimmed by 4 bases and 7 bases, with 10 bases remaining between them. The CDR3 spans 13 residues. The CDR3 DNA is TGTGCCAGCAGCTATCGCCAGGGTGAAAAACTGTTTTTT. Translated, it gives CASSYRQGEKLFF.

The V and J genes are TRBV5-8 and TRBJ2-4; 8 bases are shared with TRBD1. CDR3 length: 17 residues. Germline values: CDR1 SGHTS, CDR2 YDEGEE. Trimming at V came to 5 bases and at J to 0 bases, leaving 10 bases not matched to a gene. Written as DNA, the CDR3 is TGTGCCAGCAGGCCGAACAGGGGGTTTCTAGCCAAAAACATTCAGTACTTC. Translating gives CASRPNRGFLAKNIQYF.

The chain links TRBV6-5 to TRBJ2-1; TRBD2 agrees at 8 bases. Germline assignment: CDR1 MNHEY and CDR2 SVGAGI. The CDR3 runs 15 residues. V dropped 2 bases and J dropped 9; count of bases not matched to a gene: 9. In DNA, the CDR3 is TGTGCCAGCAGTTACGGCCTAGCGGGTGCGGGTGAGCAGTTCTTC. This sequence encodes CASSYGLAGAGEQFF.

The CDR3 DNA reads as TGTGCCAGCAGCCTTTACTCCTACAATGAGCAGTTCTTC. This translates into CASSLYSYNEQFF. The chain is built from TRBV7-3 and TRBJ2-1; D unclear. Looked up from germline, CDR1 is SGHTA and CDR2 is FQGTGA. The CDR3 is 13 residues long. The V end was cut by 5 bases, the J end by 0 bases, with 5 bases between.

V is TRBV19 and J is TRBJ2-6; TRBD2 might be the D (5 bases). The germline V and J ends were trimmed by 3 bases and 5 bases, with 17 bases remaining between them. This CDR3 region has 17 residues. Germline V gene sequence: CDR1 LNHDA, CDR2 SQIVND (reference sequence). The CDR3 DNA is TGTGCCAGTAGTATCAGTCCTGCCCGGGGAAGGGCCAACGTCCTGACTTTC. Translated: CASSISPARGRANVLTF.

The rearrangement links TRBV27 to TRBJ2-1; 13 bases line up with TRBD2. V lost 4 bases to trimming and J lost 7 bases; unmatched junction nucleotides: 4. The CDR3 covers 15 residues. The germline CDR1 and CDR2 sequences are MNHEY and SMNVEV (reference sequence). CDR3 residues: CASSSGLAGVNEQFF. In DNA, the CDR3 is TGTGCCAGCAGTTCCGGACTAGCGGGGGTGAATGAGCAGTTCTTC.

The rearrangement links TRBV18 to TRBJ1-1, with D unclear. Per germline, CDR1 KGHSH and CDR2 LQKENI. The CDR3 sequence is 15 residues long. Trimming pared 0 bases from V and 2 bases from J, leaving 10 bases between. The CDR3 DNA is TGTGCCAGCTCACCACCGAGGGTAAATAACACTGAAGCTTTCTTT. Residues: CASSPPRVNNTEAFF.

The rearrangement links TRBV11-2 to TRBJ1-4; possible D gene TRBD1, 6 bases. Germline CDR1 and CDR2: SGHAT and FQNNGV. V was cut by 2 bases and J by 7 bases, with 17 bases left in between. CDR3 length: 16 residues. CDR3 sequence: CASSLKQAGEGEKLFF. CDR3 DNA: TGTGCCAGCAGCTTAAAACAAGCAGGGGAGGGTGAAAAACTGTTTTTT. The whole variable domain, remainder taken from reference TRBV11-2 and TRBJ1-4, is EAGVAQSPRYKIIEKRQSVAFWCNPISGHATLYWYQQILGQGPKLLIQFQNNGVVDDSQLPKDRFSAERLKGVDSTLKIQPAKLEDSAVYLCASSLKQAGEGEKLFFGSGTQLSVL.

This sequence joins TRBV5-4 and TRBJ2-7; 11 bases line up with TRBD2. There are 17 residues in the CDR3. Germline trimming cut 4 bases from V and 3 bases from J; bases unmatched to any gene: 12. Germline V lookup: CDR1 SGHNT, CDR2 YYREEE (reference sequence). The chain's CDR3 is CASSRRLAGSKIYEQYF. The DNA for the CDR3 is TGTGCCAGCAGCCGCCGACTAGCGGGGAGTAAGATCTACGAGCAGTACTTC.

The chain uses TRBV4-3 and TRBJ1-1; weak D call: TRBD1 (5 bases). The ends were cut back, 0 bases at V and 8 bases at J, with 7 bases in the middle. Germline CDR1 is LGHNA and CDR2 is YSLEER. CDR3 length: 12 amino acids. The CDR3 DNA sequence: TGCGCCAGCAGCCAAGATAACAGGGAAGCTTTCTTT. This translates into CASSQDNREAFF.

The chain employs TRBV15 and TRBJ1-3; D uncertain. Germline V gene sequence: CDR1 LNHNV, CDR2 YYDKDF (reference sequence). With 0 bases removed from V and 4 bases from J, the gap between germline ends came to 13 bases. The CDR3 covers 16 residues. CDR3 nucleotides: TGTGCCACCAGCAGAGATCAGCGGGGTGCGGGAAACACCATATATTTT. Translating gives CATSRDQRGAGNTIYF.

The chain has TRBV10-2 and TRBJ2-7, with 10 bases aligning to TRBD1. Germline V gene lookup returns CDR1 WSHSY and CDR2 SAAADI. The CDR3 length is 14 residues. Losses at the gene ends were 4 bases for V and 5 bases for J; bases not matched to a gene: 5. CDR3 in amino acids: CASSGTGGQHEQYF. In DNA, the CDR3 is TGCGCCAGCAGTGGGACAGGGGGTCAACACGAGCAGTACTTC.

This clone has only one observation. This rearrangement joins TRBV29-1 to TRBJ1-5; D not resolved. Germline V gene sequence: CDR1 SQVTM, CDR2 ANQGSEA. The V gene lost 4 bases and the J gene lost 4 bases, with 11 bases spanning the gap. This CDR3 is 13 amino acids long. In nucleotides, the CDR3 is TGCAGCGTTGGATCTGGGCTAAATCAGCCCCAGCATTTT. Protein: CSVGSGLNQPQHF.

The chain employs TRBV11-2 and TRBJ2-7, with D possibly being TRBD1 (6 bases). Trimming removed 5 bases at V and 12 bases at J, with 14 bases between. Germline CDR1 reads SGHAT; CDR2 reads FQNNGV. The CDR3 length is 11 residues. Here the CDR3 DNA reads TGTGCCAGCAGCCCAGGGGTTGGGAGGTACTTC. Amino acids: CASSPGVGRYF.

The chain links TRBV19 to TRBJ2-4, with 8 bases fitting TRBD1. This CDR3 has 15 residues. Germline CDR1 LNHDA, CDR2 SQIVND (reference sequence). V shed 10 bases and J 0 bases; nucleotides not matched to a gene: 8. The CDR3, as DNA: TGTGCCACTATAGGGACAGGCCTAGCCAAAAACATTCAGTACTTC. As protein: CATIGTGLAKNIQYF. The full variable domain, in which reference TRBV19 and TRBJ2-4 provide the parts outside the CDR3, is DGGITQSPKYLFRKEGQNVTLSCEQNLNHDAMYWYRQDPGQGLRLIYYSQIVNDFQKGDIAEGYSVSREKKESFPLTVTSAQKNPTAFYLCATIGTGLAKNIQYFGAGTRLSVL.

The J gene is TRBJ2-2, the V gene TRBV10-3, with 8 nucleotides matching TRBD1. After removal of 11 bases from V and 2 bases from J, the junction contained 13 bases not matched to a gene. The germline gives CDR1 ENHRY, CDR2 SYGVKD. The CDR3 sequence is 16 residues long. This chain's CDR3 is CAAKSTGTGNTGELFF. CDR3 DNA sequence: TGTGCCGCAAAATCCACCGGGACAGGCAACACCGGGGAGCTGTTTTTT.

The genes are TRBV4-3 and TRBJ1-2, with 9 bases that match TRBD1. Per germline, CDR1 LGHNA and CDR2 YSLEER. CDR3 size: 15 residues. Losses at the gene ends were 5 bases for V and 2 bases for J; bases not matched to a gene: 6. DNA for the CDR3: TGCGCCAGCAGCTCGAGACAGGGGGTCAACTATGGCTACACCTTC. Residues: CASSSRQGVNYGYTF.

J is TRBJ2-7 and V is TRBV15; 9 bases agree with TRBD1. Losses at the gene ends were 3 bases for V and 2 bases for J; bases not matched to a gene: 5. Per the germline V gene, CDR1 is LNHNV and CDR2 is YYDKDF (reference sequence). The CDR3 consists of 15 residues. CDR3 DNA sequence: TGTGCCACCAGCAGGGAGGACAGGGGCCCCTACGAGCAGTACTTC. Amino acid sequence: CATSREDRGPYEQYF.

This clone was detected once. The rearrangement links TRBV7-9 to TRBJ2-7, with a tentative D call TRBD2 (5 bases). The CDR3 runs to 13 residues. V was clipped by 5 bases and J by 2 bases, with 10 bases between them. Germline CDR1 and CDR2: SEHNR and FQNEAQ (reference sequence). The CDR3 reads CASSPPGTYEQYF. The DNA for the CDR3 is TGTGCCAGCAGCCCACCCGGGACCTACGAGCAGTACTTC.

This clone was found once. CDR3 sequence: CASSFRTSEPTDTQYF. The CDR3 DNA reads TGCGCCAGCAGCTTCCGGACTAGCGAGCCCACAGATACGCAGTATTTT. The chain joins TRBV5-1 to TRBJ2-3; 9 nucleotides match TRBD2. V was pared by 2 bases and J by 2 bases, with 6 bases of the junction left unmatched. This CDR3 region has 16 residues. The germline gives CDR1 SGHRS, CDR2 YFSETQ.

The rearrangement uses TRBV7-2 and TRBJ2-3; tentatively, D is TRBD2 (6 bases). Germline CDR1 is SGHTA and CDR2 is FQGNSA. The CDR3 spans 16 residues. Trimming took off 5 bases at V and 4 bases at J, with 19 bases between the two ends. The CDR3 region has the DNA TGTGCCAGCAGCGGCCAGCGGGTGCCCGTTTCAGATACGCAGTATTTT. Protein sequence: CASSGQRVPVSDTQYF.